One T cell receptor beta chain is described in this entry. No antigen is known for it. V lost 6 bases and J 7 bases, leaving 13 bases between the germline ends. This CDR3 is 13 amino acids long. Germline V gives CDR1 MNHNY, CDR2 SVGAGI (reference sequence). This record belongs to a study of cytomegalovirus exposure and HLA in healthy donors. Study-wide findings and caveats: Testing in vitro showed a few CMV-associated chains specific for CMV antigens. Earlier analysis looked at TCR beta V segments, and most were productive about 87% or about 30% of the time. Using a false discovery rate of 0.05, a later analysis showed that 15,000 to 20,000 TCR beta sequences were associated with HLA alleles.

It was with 60 Vbeta and 13 Jbeta primers that the PCR ran. Per the authors' pipeline: In a later analysis, some 10 million of 65 million to 90 million unique beta chains occurred in at least two donors. The repertoire was sequenced with immunoSEQ multiplex PCR; TCRdb's copy has only in-frame clones and lacks some. From that table come the V and J calls and clone size; the DNA was used to work out D and trimming. The sample has around 150,000 clones; roughly four fifths are singletons. The receptor was derived from a young man in good health and CMV-seronegative. The rearrangement uses TRBV6-6 and TRBJ1-5; TRBD1 might be the D (5 bases). Sequenced: PBMCs. The CDR3 region is CASSNGGGQPQHF. The CDR3 nucleotides are TGTGCCAGCAGCAACGGGGGAGGCCAGCCCCAGCATTTT.